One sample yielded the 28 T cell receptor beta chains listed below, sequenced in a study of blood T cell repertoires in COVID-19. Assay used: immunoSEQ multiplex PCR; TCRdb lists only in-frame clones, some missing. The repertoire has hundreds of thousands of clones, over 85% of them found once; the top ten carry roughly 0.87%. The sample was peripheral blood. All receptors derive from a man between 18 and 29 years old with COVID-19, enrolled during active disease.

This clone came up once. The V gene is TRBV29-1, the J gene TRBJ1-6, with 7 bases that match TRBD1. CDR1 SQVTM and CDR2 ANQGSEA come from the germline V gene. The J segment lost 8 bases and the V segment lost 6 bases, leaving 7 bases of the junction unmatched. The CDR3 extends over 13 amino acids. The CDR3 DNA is TGCAGCGTACGGGACAGCTTGGATTCACCCCTCCACTTT. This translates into CSVRDSLDSPLHF.

The DNA of the CDR3 is TGTGCCAGCAGCATTAACACCCGGACTAGCGGGATTTCAGGTGATGAGCAGTTCTTC. It codes for CASSINTRTSGISGDEQFF. The V and J genes are TRBV7-3 and TRBJ2-1; 12 nucleotides match TRBD2. Germline V gives CDR1 SGHTA, CDR2 FQGTGA. This CDR3 contains 19 residues. V dropped 5 bases and J dropped 8; count of bases not matched to a gene: 19.

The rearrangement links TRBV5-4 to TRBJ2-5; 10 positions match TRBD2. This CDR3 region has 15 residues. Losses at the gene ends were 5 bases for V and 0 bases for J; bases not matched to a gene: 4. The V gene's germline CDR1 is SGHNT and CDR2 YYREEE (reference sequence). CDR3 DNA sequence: TGTGCCAGCAGTTCGGGACTAGCGCACCAAGAGACCCAGTACTTC. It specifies CASSSGLAHQETQYF.

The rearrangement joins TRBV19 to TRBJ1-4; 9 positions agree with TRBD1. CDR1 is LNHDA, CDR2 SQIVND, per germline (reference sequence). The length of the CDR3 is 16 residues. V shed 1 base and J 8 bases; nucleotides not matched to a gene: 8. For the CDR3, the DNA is TGTGCCAGTAGTATAGCTTCCGGGACAGGGACGGAAAAACTGTTTTTT. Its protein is CASSIASGTGTEKLFF.

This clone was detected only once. The CDR3 DNA reads as TGTGCCAGCAGTGAAGTTAGTGTGAACGAGCAGTACTTC. This gives the protein CASSEVSVNEQYF. V gene TRBV6-1 combines with J gene TRBJ2-7; the D is unclear. V lost 1 base and J 5 bases, leaving 9 bases between the germline ends. This CDR3 comprises 13 residues. Per the germline V gene, CDR1 is MNHNS and CDR2 is SASEGT.

The CDR3 sequence is CASSSGPGTSGTQYF. The CDR3, as DNA: TGCGCCAGCAGCTCCGGACCCGGGACTAGTGGTACGCAGTATTTT. The chain carries TRBV5-1 and TRBJ2-3; TRBD2 aligns across 8 bases. The CDR3 contains 15 residues. Losses at the gene ends were 3 bases for V and 8 bases for J; bases not matched to a gene: 11. Germline-derived CDR1 and CDR2 are SGHRS and YFSETQ.

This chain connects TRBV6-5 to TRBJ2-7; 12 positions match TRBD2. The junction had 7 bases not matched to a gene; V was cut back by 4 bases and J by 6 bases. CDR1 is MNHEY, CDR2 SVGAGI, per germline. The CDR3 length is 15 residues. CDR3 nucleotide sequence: TGTGCCAGCAGTTTCCTAGCGGGAGGGCCCAGCGAGCAGTACTTC. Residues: CASSFLAGGPSEQYF.

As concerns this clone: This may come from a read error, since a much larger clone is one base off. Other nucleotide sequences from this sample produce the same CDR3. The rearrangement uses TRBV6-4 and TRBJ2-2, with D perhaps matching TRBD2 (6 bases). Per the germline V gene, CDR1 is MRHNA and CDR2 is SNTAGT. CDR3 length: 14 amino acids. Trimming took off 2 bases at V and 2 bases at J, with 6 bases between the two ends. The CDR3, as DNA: TGTGCCAGCAGTGACGGGACTAACACCGGGGAGCTGTTTTTT. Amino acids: CASSDGTNTGELFF.

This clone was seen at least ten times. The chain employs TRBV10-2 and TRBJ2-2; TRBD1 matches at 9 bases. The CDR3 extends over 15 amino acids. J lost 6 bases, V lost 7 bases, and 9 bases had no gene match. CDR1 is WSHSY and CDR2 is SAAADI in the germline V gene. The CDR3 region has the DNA TGCGCCAGCAAGGGGAGACAGGGGGTGGCCGGGGAGCTGTTTTTT. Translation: CASKGRQGVAGELFF.

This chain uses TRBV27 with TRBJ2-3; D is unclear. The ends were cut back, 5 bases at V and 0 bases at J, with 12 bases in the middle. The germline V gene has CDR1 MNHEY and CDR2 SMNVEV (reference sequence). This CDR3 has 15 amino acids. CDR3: CASSPRGESTDTQYF. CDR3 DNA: TGTGCCAGCAGTCCCCGAGGAGAGAGCACAGATACGCAGTATTTT.

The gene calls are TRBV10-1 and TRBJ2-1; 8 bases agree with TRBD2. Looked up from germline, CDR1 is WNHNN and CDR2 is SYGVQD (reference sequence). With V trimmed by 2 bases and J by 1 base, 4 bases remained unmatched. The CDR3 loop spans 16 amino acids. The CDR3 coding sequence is TGCGCCAGCAGTGAGCTGGCTAGCGGGTCCTACAATGAGCAGTTCTTC. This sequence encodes CASSELASGSYNEQFF.

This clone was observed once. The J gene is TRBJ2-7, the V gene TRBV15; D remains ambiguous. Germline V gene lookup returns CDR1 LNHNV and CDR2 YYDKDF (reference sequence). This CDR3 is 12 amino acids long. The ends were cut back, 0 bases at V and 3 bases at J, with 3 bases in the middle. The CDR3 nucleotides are TGTGCCACCAGCAGAGACCACTACGAGCAGTACTTC. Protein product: CATSRDHYEQYF.

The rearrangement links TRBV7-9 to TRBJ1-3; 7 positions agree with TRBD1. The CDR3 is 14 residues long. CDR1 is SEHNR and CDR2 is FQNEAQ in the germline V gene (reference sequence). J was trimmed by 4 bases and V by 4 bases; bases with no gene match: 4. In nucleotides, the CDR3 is TGTGCCAGCAGCTCTCCGGGACAGGGAAACACCATATATTTT. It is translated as CASSSPGQGNTIYF.

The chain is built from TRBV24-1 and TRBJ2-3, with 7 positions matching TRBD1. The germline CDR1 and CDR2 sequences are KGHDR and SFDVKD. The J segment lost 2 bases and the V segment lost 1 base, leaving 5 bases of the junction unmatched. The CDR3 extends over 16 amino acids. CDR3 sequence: CATSDFAGGDTDTQYF. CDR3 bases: TGTGCCACCAGTGATTTTGCAGGGGGTGACACAGATACGCAGTATTTT.

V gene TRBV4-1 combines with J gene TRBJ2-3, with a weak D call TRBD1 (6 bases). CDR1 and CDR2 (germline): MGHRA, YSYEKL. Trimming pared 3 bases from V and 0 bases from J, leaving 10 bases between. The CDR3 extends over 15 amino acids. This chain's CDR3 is CASSHYRASTDTQYF. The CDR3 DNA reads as TGCGCCAGCAGCCATTACAGGGCTAGCACAGATACGCAGTATTTT.

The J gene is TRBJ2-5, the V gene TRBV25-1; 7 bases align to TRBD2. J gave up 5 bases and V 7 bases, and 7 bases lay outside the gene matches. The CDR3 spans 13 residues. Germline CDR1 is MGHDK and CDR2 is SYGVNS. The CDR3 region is CASTFREGETQYF. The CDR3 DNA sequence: TGTGCCAGCACTTTCAGGGAGGGGGAGACCCAGTACTTC. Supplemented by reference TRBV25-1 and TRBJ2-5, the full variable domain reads EADIYQTPRYLVIGTGKKITLECSQTMGHDKMYWYQQDPGMELHLIHYSYGVNSTEKGDLSSESTVSRIRTEHFPLTLESARPSHTSQYLCASTFREGETQYFGPGTRLLVL.

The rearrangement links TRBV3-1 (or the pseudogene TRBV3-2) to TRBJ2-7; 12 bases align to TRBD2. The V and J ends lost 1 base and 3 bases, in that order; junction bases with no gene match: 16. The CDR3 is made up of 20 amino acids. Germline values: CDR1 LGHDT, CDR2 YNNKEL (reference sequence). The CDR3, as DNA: TGTGCCAGCAGCCAAGGGGCCCACATTACTAGCGGGAGGCTTTACTACGAGCAGTACTTC. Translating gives CASSQGAHITSGRLYYEQYF.

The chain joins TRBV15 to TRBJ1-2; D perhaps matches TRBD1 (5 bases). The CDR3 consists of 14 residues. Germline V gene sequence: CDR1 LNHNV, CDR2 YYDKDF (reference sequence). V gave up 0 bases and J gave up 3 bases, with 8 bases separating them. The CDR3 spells CATSREATDYGYTF. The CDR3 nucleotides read TGTGCCACCAGCAGAGAAGCGACAGACTATGGCTACACCTTC.

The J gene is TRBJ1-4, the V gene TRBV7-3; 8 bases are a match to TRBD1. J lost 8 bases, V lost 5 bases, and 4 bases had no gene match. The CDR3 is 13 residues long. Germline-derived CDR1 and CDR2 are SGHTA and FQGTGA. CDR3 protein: CASSPDRGEKLFF. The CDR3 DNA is TGTGCCAGCAGCCCAGACAGGGGAGAAAAACTGTTTTTT.

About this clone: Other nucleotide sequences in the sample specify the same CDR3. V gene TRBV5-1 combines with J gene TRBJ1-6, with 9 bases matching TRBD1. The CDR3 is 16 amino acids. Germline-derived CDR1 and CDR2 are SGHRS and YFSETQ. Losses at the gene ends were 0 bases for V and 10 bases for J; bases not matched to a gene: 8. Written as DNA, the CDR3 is TGCGCCAGCAGCTTGGCGGCGGGACAGGGAAACTCACCCCTCCACTTT. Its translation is CASSLAAGQGNSPLHF.

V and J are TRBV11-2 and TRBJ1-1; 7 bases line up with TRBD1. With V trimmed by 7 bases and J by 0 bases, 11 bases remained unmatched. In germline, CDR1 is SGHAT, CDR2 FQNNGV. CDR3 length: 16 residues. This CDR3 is CASTLRPQGLNTEAFF. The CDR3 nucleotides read TGTGCCAGCACCCTCCGACCACAGGGGTTGAACACTGAAGCTTTCTTT.

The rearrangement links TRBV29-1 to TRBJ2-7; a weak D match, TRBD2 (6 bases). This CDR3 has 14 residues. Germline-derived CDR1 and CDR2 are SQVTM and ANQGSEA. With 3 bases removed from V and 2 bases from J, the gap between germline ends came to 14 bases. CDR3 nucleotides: TGCAGCGTTGAGGGGGGAGACTCAGCCTACGAGCAGTACTTC. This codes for CSVEGGDSAYEQYF.

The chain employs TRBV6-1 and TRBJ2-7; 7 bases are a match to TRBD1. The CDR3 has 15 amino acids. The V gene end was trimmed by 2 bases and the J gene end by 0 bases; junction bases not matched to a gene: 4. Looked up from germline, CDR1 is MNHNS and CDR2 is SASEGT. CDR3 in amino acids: CASSEPGQTSYEQYF. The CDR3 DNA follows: TGTGCCAGCAGTGAACCGGGACAGACCTCCTACGAGCAGTACTTC.

The CDR3 sequence is CASNIDRGNQPQHF. The CDR3, as DNA: TGTGCCAGTAACATCGACAGGGGCAATCAGCCCCAGCATTTT. The chain couples TRBV6-5 to TRBJ1-5; TRBD1 aligns across 7 bases. With V trimmed by 9 bases and J by 2 bases, 7 bases remained unmatched. Germline lookup yields CDR1 MNHEY and CDR2 SVGAGI. CDR3 size: 14 residues.

CDR3: CASSFRQGGDSGYTF. Here the CDR3 DNA reads TGCGCCAGCAGCTTCAGACAGGGGGGTGATAGTGGCTACACCTTC. The chain carries TRBV5-1 and TRBJ1-2, with 9 bases identical to TRBD1. The V and J ends lost 2 bases and 7 bases, in that order; junction bases with no gene match: 9. CDR3 size: 15 residues. Germline lookup yields CDR1 SGHRS and CDR2 YFSETQ.

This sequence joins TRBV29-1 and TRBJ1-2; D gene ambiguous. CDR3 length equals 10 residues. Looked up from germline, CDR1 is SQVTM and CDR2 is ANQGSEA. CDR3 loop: CYGHGLGYTF. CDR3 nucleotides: TGCTACGGGCATGGACTAGGCTACACCTTC. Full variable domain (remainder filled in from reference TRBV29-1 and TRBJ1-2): SAVISQKPSRDICQRGTSLTIQCQVDSQVTMMFWYRQQPGQSLTLIATANQGSEATYESGFVIDKFPISRPNLTFSTLTVSNMSPEDSSIYLCYGHGLGYTFGSGTRLTVV.

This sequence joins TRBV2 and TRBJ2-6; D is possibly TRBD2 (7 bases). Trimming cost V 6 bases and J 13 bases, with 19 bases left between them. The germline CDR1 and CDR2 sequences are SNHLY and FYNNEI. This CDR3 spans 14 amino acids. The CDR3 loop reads CASRAGQTLGVLTF. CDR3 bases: TGTGCCAGCAGAGCGGGACAAACTCTCGGGGTCCTGACTTTC.

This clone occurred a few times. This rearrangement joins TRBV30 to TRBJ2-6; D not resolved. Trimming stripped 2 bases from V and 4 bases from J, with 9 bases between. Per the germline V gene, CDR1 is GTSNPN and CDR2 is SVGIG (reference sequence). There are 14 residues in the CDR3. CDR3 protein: CAWSTHTGANVLTF. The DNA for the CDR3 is TGTGCCTGGAGTACCCATACAGGGGCCAACGTCCTGACTTTC.